Listed below are T cell receptor beta chains from one sample, sequenced in a study of blood T cell repertoires in COVID-19. Data came from immunoSEQ multiplex PCR; TCRdb stores just in-frame clones and leaves some out. The sample shows 150,000 to 200,000 clones, roughly 77% of them seen only once. The source material was peripheral blood. The source is a human donor in a cohort sampled during active COVID-19. The conserved cysteine and the conserved F or W are not part of the CDR3 here.

J gene,V gene,CDR3 protein
TRBJ1-4,TRBV10-3,AISEYAQGAGEKLF
TRBJ2-2,TRBV19,ASSPRVQKNTGELF
TRBJ2-1,TRBV6-2/TRBV6-3,ASSYSTDHRETDEQF
TRBJ2-3,TRBV28,ASSQLRLAGHTDTQY
TRBJ2-4,TRBV29-1,SVQRSLAKNIQY
TRBJ2-1,TRBV28,ASSAGLAAYNEQF
TRBJ2-1,TRBV13,ASSLVRGVNEQF
TRBJ2-3,TRBV15,ATSSDPTQRGSTQY
TRBJ2-3,TRBV9,ASSVALAVLTDTQY
TRBJ2-1,TRBV6-6,ASSPGTTNNEQF
TRBJ2-7,TRBV28,ASSSILDRGGVYEQY
TRBJ2-1,TRBV3-1/TRBV3-2,ASSQGLLSGVYNEQF
TRBJ2-7,TRBV18,ASSPWDSSYEQY
TRBJ1-3,TRBV18,ASSQGHGQSGNTIY
TRBJ2-7,TRBV18,ASSPLDSRNEQY
TRBJ2-3,TRBV3-1/TRBV3-2,ASSPGLQSTDTQY
TRBJ1-2,TRBV14,ASSQAGYGYT
TRBJ2-3,TRBV5-4,ASSFRQGGGTDTQY
TRBJ2-1,TRBV21-1,ASSRGVAGSYNEQF
TRBJ2-6,TRBV24-1,ATSAPQGVVSGANVLT
TRBJ2-3,TRBV19,ASSTTGTGWDTQY
TRBJ2-2,TRBV5-4,ASSGGTHQSNTGELF
TRBJ2-5,TRBV30,AWSVGGSQETQY
TRBJ2-1,TRBV11-2,ASSLGRGLFNEQF
TRBJ2-1,TRBV6-5,ASSSTGDNEQF
TRBJ2-1,TRBV5-1,ASSRVGDNEQF
TRBJ1-2,TRBV7-6,ASSSPGLNYGYT
TRBJ2-3,TRBV10-3,ATAPGLVESDTQY
TRBJ1-1,TRBV29-1,SVEDPLDSL
TRBJ2-5,TRBV10-3,AISESPSGTTQETQY
TRBJ2-3,TRBV6-2/TRBV6-3,ASSSARGAWDTQY
TRBJ2-2,TRBV7-6,ASSPRQGGTGELF
TRBJ1-3,TRBV9,ASSVERAGNTIY
TRBJ1-2,TRBV30,AWSVSYGGYGYT
TRBJ1-1,TRBV13,ASSATGFTEAF
TRBJ2-1,TRBV18,ASSPRVRQSMANEQF
TRBJ1-1,TRBV29-1,SVKTHRGPEEPRAF
TRBJ2-4,TRBV7-2,ASSLGLAGGLLAKNIQY
TRBJ2-6,TRBV27,ASSVGPGQGNNGANVLT
TRBJ1-2,TRBV6-5,AATNRGLSYGYT
TRBJ2-7,TRBV2,ASSSDGVYEQY
TRBJ1-1,TRBV7-2,ASSVQGGNTEAF
TRBJ1-6,TRBV28,ATGPSSYNSPLH
TRBJ2-5,TRBV6-2/TRBV6-3,ASSYLVTRSAETQY
TRBJ1-2,TRBV20-1,SASRGGDGYT
TRBJ1-5,TRBV6-5,ASSYDRNQPQH
TRBJ1-4,TRBV4-1,ASSQDGSGGEKLF
TRBJ1-3,TRBV27,ASSLSPGLVGNTIY
TRBJ1-1,TRBV12-3/TRBV12-4,ATGQMNTEAF
TRBJ1-3,TRBV21-1,ASSNEEVADVSGNTIY
TRBJ2-3,TRBV30,AGGQGLSTDTQY
TRBJ2-7,TRBV19,ASSWGVGYEQY
TRBJ1-5,TRBV28,ASSWGQGVGQPQH
TRBJ1-1,TRBV4-3,ASSAQGALNTEAF
TRBJ1-2,TRBV23-1,ASLYRECCGYT
TRBJ2-4,TRBV10-3,AIRENLAKNIQY
TRBJ1-2,TRBV27,ASSLQGTNYGYT
TRBJ2-5,TRBV11-3,ASSTVGGETQY
TRBJ2-2,TRBV14,ASSQRGNTGELF
TRBJ1-6,TRBV30,AWQDRGSSPLH